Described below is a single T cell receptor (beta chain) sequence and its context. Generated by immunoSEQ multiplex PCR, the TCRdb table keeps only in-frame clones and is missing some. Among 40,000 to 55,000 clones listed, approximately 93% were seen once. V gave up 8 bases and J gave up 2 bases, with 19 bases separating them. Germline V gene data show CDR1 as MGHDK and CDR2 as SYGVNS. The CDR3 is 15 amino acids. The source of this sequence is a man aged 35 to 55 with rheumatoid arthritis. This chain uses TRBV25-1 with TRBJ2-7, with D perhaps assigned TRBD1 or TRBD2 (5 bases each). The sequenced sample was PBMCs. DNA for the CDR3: TGTGCCAGCTCGGAGAACGGGGCCCCACCCTACGAGCAGTACTTC. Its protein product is CASSENGAPPYEQYF.